These T cell receptor beta chains were read from a single sample in a study of shared clonotypes between healthy human individuals. Clones were sequenced by immunoSEQ multiplex PCR, and TCRdb holds only the in-frame ones, with some missing. The table shows roughly 2.2 million clones, with about 90% occurring only once. The sample consisted of naive CD4+ T cells from PBMCs. These TCRs come from a man between 18 and 35 years old in good health. Some clones in this sample may be carry-over from other donors' samples. CDR3s leave out the opening cysteine and the closing phenylalanine or tryptophan.

v_call cdr3_aa
TRBV28 ASRERLGGTEAF
TRBV29-1 SFGVRREVGSPLH
TRBV5-1 ASSLDGQPQH
TRBV9 ASSVARDTEAF
TRBV5-1 ASSFSRGDTDTQY
TRBV10-3 AISVRQNNEQF
TRBV5-4 ASSLASNTEAF
TRBV29-1 SVSPGEKLF
TRBV7-2 ASSLLGVDEQF
TRBV25-1 ASSEFVYNEQF
TRBV7-8 ASSLSAPSYEQY
TRBV29-1 SVGGTGPQDYGYT
TRBV28 ASSPLAGPGNTIY
TRBV29-1 SVERQLKGAF
TRBV25-1 ASSELGQEATQY
TRBV27 ASSLGQGDSNQPQH
TRBV18 ASSPLAGSNEQF
TRBV25-1 ASSPVWGPGNTIY
TRBV7-8 ASSSGLAGSY
TRBV9 ASSGTGESYEQY
TRBV14 ASSVKMNTEAF
TRBV7-9 ASSPSTGVAPLH
TRBV5-1 ASSSDRGSEAF
TRBV6-1 ASNGLPYEQY